What follows are 17 T cell receptor beta chains derived from one specimen sequenced in a study of technical replicates of blood from a few donors. Measured with immunoSEQ multiplex PCR; TCRdb has only the in-frame clones, and not every one. The repertoire holds around 85,000 clones, with about 94% as singletons. The sequencing input was T cells isolated from PBMCs. The receptors were sampled from a human donor in good health.

This chain connects TRBV30 to TRBJ2-7; D is unclear. From germline, CDR1 is GTSNPN and CDR2 SVGIG (reference sequence). The CDR3 consists of 14 residues. Between the trimmed V and J ends, which lost 4 bases and 3 bases, there was a span of 16 bases. The CDR3 region is CAWKAVGVHYEQYF. The DNA for the CDR3 is TGTGCCTGGAAGGCCGTCGGAGTCCACTACGAGCAGTACTTC. The full variable domain, with the rest looked up from reference TRBV30 and TRBJ2-7, is SQTIHQWPATLVQPVGSPLSLECTVEGTSNPNLYWYRQAAGRGLQLLFYSVGIGQISSEVPQNLSASRPQDRQFILSSKKLLLSDSGFYLCAWKAVGVHYEQYFGPGTRLTVT.

This chain uses TRBV5-1 with TRBJ2-1; TRBD2 matches 10 bases. The CDR3 runs to 16 residues. After removal of 5 bases from V and 0 bases from J, the junction contained 5 bases not matched to a gene. Looked up from germline, CDR1 is SGHRS and CDR2 is YFSETQ. CDR3 DNA: TGCGCCAGCAGTCGTAGCGGGGGGAGCTCCTACAATGAGCAGTTCTTC. Translating gives CASSRSGGSSYNEQFF.

The chain recombines TRBV6-5 with TRBJ2-1, with D perhaps TRBD1 (5 bases). V gave up 2 bases and J gave up 9 bases, with 8 bases separating them. The CDR3 is 12 residues long. Per the germline V gene, CDR1 is MNHEY and CDR2 is SVGAGI. The CDR3 bases are TGTGCCAGCAGTTACGCCCAGGGTGAGCAGTTCTTC. This gives the protein CASSYAQGEQFF.

This chain joins TRBV21-1 and TRBJ1-2. TRBV21-1 is tagged as a pseudogene. The CDR3 has 15 residues. CDR3 coding DNA: TGTGCCAGCAGCCTCCAGGCCCGGGGAAACTATGGCTACACCTTC. It specifies CASSLQARGNYGYTF.

V and J are TRBV5-4 and TRBJ2-1; 13 positions agree with TRBD2. V gave up 4 bases and J gave up 8 bases; unmatched junction bases: 12. The CDR3 runs 17 residues. Germline assignment: CDR1 SGHNT and CDR2 YYREEE (reference sequence). The CDR3 reads CASSRRLAGGAFDEQFF. CDR3 nucleotide sequence: TGTGCCAGCAGCCGACGACTAGCGGGGGGCGCTTTCGATGAGCAGTTCTTC.

This sequence joins TRBV10-3 and TRBJ2-2, with no clear D. Germline V gives CDR1 ENHRY, CDR2 SYGVKD. This CDR3 comprises 16 residues. The V end lost 0 bases, the J end lost 0 bases, and 8 bases lay between the germline ends. CDR3: CAISESRRTNTGELFF. CDR3 nucleotide sequence: TGTGCCATCAGTGAGTCTCGGAGAACGAACACCGGGGAGCTGTTTTTT.

The genes are TRBV28 and TRBJ1-5, with 9 bases lining up with TRBD1. With 3 bases clipped from V and 11 bases from J, the junction kept 11 bases outside the gene matches. This CDR3 is built from 15 residues. CDR1 is MDHEN and CDR2 is SYDVKM in the germline V gene. The CDR3 DNA follows: TGTGCCAGCAGTTTGGGACAGGGTGTTAGGATAGCCCAGCATTTT. As protein: CASSLGQGVRIAQHF.

The chain links TRBV6-5 to TRBJ2-7; unclear D gene. V was pared by 8 bases and J by 2 bases, with 10 bases between. This CDR3 spans 12 amino acids. Looked up from germline, CDR1 is MNHEY and CDR2 is SVGAGI. The CDR3 nucleotides are TGTGCCAGCGGCGGAGAGACCTACGAGCAGTACTTC. Amino acid sequence: CASGGETYEQYF.

The rearrangement uses TRBV1 and TRBJ2-4; the table's D call TRBD2 went unverified against the DNA. TRBV1 corresponds to a pseudogene. The CDR3 is 16 amino acids. CDR3 sequence: CTSGLSPSGGENIQYF. For the CDR3, the DNA is TGCACCAGCGGCCTGTCCCCGAGCGGGGGGGAAAACATTCAGTACTTC.

The rearrangement links TRBV7-9 to TRBJ2-7, with unresolved D. In germline, CDR1 is SEHNR, CDR2 FQNEAQ (reference sequence). With 5 bases removed from V and 7 bases from J, the gap between germline ends came to 12 bases. CDR3 size: 12 residues. For the CDR3, the DNA is TGTGCCAGCAGCATCCCTTTTTTGGAGCAGTACTTC. Protein sequence: CASSIPFLEQYF.

The rearrangement joins TRBV14 to TRBJ2-7, with D possibly matching TRBD1 (6 bases). The V gene lost 1 base and the J gene lost 3 bases, with 16 bases spanning the gap. The germline V gene encodes CDR1 SGHDN and CDR2 FVKESK. This CDR3 has 16 residues. CDR3 DNA: TGTGCCAGCAGCCAAGGGACAGATTTTATAATCTACGAGCAGTACTTC. Translated: CASSQGTDFIIYEQYF.

The table lists this clone with a count of one. This sequence joins TRBV19 and TRBJ2-3; 15 nucleotides line up with TRBD2. The V and J ends lost 1 base and 0 bases, in that order; junction bases with no gene match: 5. Germline V gene sequence: CDR1 LNHDA, CDR2 SQIVND (reference sequence). The CDR3 covers 19 residues. CDR3 protein: CASSIGTSGGALSTDTQYF. Here the CDR3 DNA reads TGTGCCAGTAGTATAGGGACTAGCGGGGGGGCGCTTAGCACAGATACGCAGTATTTT.

This clone occurred once. The V call is TRBV4-1, the J call TRBJ1-2, with TRBD1 as a possible D gene (6 bases). In germline, CDR1 is MGHRA, CDR2 YSYEKL. Trimming cost V 0 bases and J 0 bases, with 8 bases left between them. There are 15 residues in the CDR3. The chain's CDR3 is CASSQEHRANYGYTF. The CDR3 coding sequence is TGCGCCAGCAGCCAAGAACACAGGGCTAACTATGGCTACACCTTC.

The chain's CDR3 is CASSIDSASGRELPGEQYF. Here the CDR3 DNA reads TGTGCCAGTAGTATAGATTCGGCTAGCGGGAGGGAGTTACCGGGGGAGCAGTACTTC. The chain couples TRBV19 to TRBJ2-7; 12 nucleotides match TRBD2. Germline CDR1 and CDR2: LNHDA and SQIVND (reference sequence). The CDR3 runs 19 residues. Trimming at V came to 0 bases and at J to 7 bases, leaving 16 bases not matched to a gene.

V and J are TRBV7-2 and TRBJ2-7, with TRBD2 matching over 9 bases. The ends lost 3 bases at V and 2 bases at J; junction bases unmatched: 2. Germline loops: CDR1 SGHTA, CDR2 FQGNSA. There are 14 residues in the CDR3. The CDR3 nucleotides read TGTGCCAGCAGCTTTGCTAGCGGGACCTACGAGCAGTACTTC. Amino acid sequence: CASSFASGTYEQYF.

J is TRBJ1-3 and V is TRBV27, with D maybe TRBD1 (6 bases). With 5 bases removed from V and 3 bases from J, the gap between germline ends came to 8 bases. Germline V lookup: CDR1 MNHEY, CDR2 SMNVEV (reference sequence). This CDR3 is 13 amino acids long. This CDR3 reads CASSPRGGNTIYF. The CDR3 nucleotides read TGTGCCAGCAGTCCCAGGGGTGGAAACACCATATATTTT.

The chain recombines TRBV14 with TRBJ2-1, with 13 bases fitting TRBD2. This CDR3 is 20 amino acids long. Germline lookup yields CDR1 SGHDN and CDR2 FVKESK. With V trimmed by 4 bases and J by 0 bases, 12 bases remained unmatched. The CDR3 nucleotides read TGTGCCAGCAGCCCCAAGACTAGCGGGAGGCCCAAGAGCTCCTACAATGAGCAGTTCTTC. As protein: CASSPKTSGRPKSSYNEQFF.